This T cell receptor (beta chain) was documented in a study of memory CD4+ T cells and cytomegalovirus serostatus. As concerns this clone: Its antigen is not identified.

Single viable CD3+CD4+CD8-CD45RO+ cells were sorted as the memory CD4+ T cells. Sequenced by immunoSEQ multiplex PCR; TCRdb stores in-frame clones only, minus some. The sample holds 50,000 or so clones, around 81% seen once. Study-wide results and limits: The CMV-associated TCR signature appears largely within the CD4+ memory repertoire.

The CDR3 loop spans 13 amino acids. V lost 5 bases, J lost 5 bases, and 10 bases lay in between. Germline V gene lookup returns CDR1 MDHEN and CDR2 SYDVKM. Sequences were obtained from memory CD4+ T cells from blood. This TCR was sampled from an adult in good health and CMV-seronegative. The chain employs TRBV28 and TRBJ1-3; D perhaps matches TRBD1 (5 bases). CDR3 loop: CASSGAPRNTIYF. CDR3 nucleotides: TGTGCCAGCAGTGGGGCCCCGAGAAACACCATATATTTT.